Below, 32 T cell receptor beta chains from the same sample are listed, as sequenced in a study of T-cell memory formation after mild COVID-19. MiXCR, run by TCRdb on the 5' RACE reads, gives a single entry per CDR3 protein. The data hold 450,000 to 700,000 distinct CDR3 sequences, with approximately 18% observed a single time. The sequenced sample was PBMCs or a T cell subset sorted from them (not recorded which). These receptors were obtained from an adult woman who had mild COVID-19 (a few samples of this study predate the infection). Cell type and time point are not known.

This clonotype was counted a few times. The chain is built from TRBV29-1 and TRBJ1-1, with TRBD1 matching over 7 bases. J lost 4 bases, V lost 7 bases, and 9 bases had no gene match. CDR3 length equals 13 residues. Germline V CDR1 and CDR2: SQVTM, ANQGSEA. As DNA, the CDR3 is TGCAGCGCTCCGACAGGGTTTGGCACTGAAGCTTTCTTT. Its translation: CSAPTGFGTEAFF.

The V gene is TRBV11-3, the J gene TRBJ2-5; 7 nucleotides line up with TRBD1. The CDR3 spans 13 residues. The V gene end was trimmed by 5 bases and the J gene end by 5 bases; junction bases not matched to a gene: 5. Germline-derived CDR1 and CDR2 are SGHNT and YENEEA. This CDR3 reads CASSTRDSETQYF. The CDR3 DNA sequence: TGTGCCAGCAGCACCCGGGACAGCGAGACCCAGTACTTC.

This clonotype was detected a few times. The chain has TRBV4-2 and TRBJ2-4; perhaps TRBD2 as D (5 bases). The V gene lost 1 base and the J gene lost 9 bases, with 16 bases spanning the gap. The length of the CDR3 is 15 residues. CDR1 is LGHNA, CDR2 YNFKEQ, per germline. The CDR3 here is CASSQADYAIGIQYF. DNA for the CDR3: TGTGCCAGCAGCCAAGCCGACTACGCCATCGGCATTCAGTACTTC.

V gene TRBV4-2 combines with J gene TRBJ2-7, with 7 bases matching TRBD2. CDR1 and CDR2 from the germline V gene are LGHNA and YNFKEQ. V was pared by 0 bases and J by 5 bases, with 7 bases of the junction left unmatched. CDR3 length equals 15 residues. CDR3 sequence (DNA): TGTGCCAGCAGCCAAGAGGCAGCGGGGTCCCACGAGCAGTACTTC. Translated: CASSQEAAGSHEQYF.

The genes are TRBV7-9 and TRBJ2-5, with 7 bases aligning to TRBD2. With 4 bases clipped from V and 6 bases from J, the junction kept 8 bases outside the gene matches. This CDR3 is 14 amino acids long. Germline CDR1 and CDR2: SEHNR and FQNEAQ (reference sequence). This CDR3 reads CASSSTGGSQTQYF. The DNA for the CDR3 is TGTGCCAGCAGCTCCACGGGGGGTTCCCAGACCCAGTACTTC.

V is TRBV5-1 and J is TRBJ1-2, with 7 bases matching TRBD1. V shed 4 bases and J 2 bases; nucleotides not matched to a gene: 11. Germline V CDR1 and CDR2: SGHRS, YFSETQ. The CDR3 has 16 residues. CDR3 bases: TGCGCCAGCAGCCCGGGGACAGCTTCAATGAACTATGGCTACACCTTC. Amino acid sequence: CASSPGTASMNYGYTF. Together with reference TRBV5-1 and TRBJ1-2, the CDR3 gives the full variable domain: KAGVTQTPRYLIKTRGQQVTLSCSPISGHRSVSWYQQTPGQGLQFLFEYFSETQRNKGNFPGRFSGRQFSNSRSEMNVSTLELGDSALYLCASSPGTASMNYGYTFGSGTRLTVV.

This clonotype was seen ten or more times. V usage is TRBV5-6 and J usage is TRBJ2-2, with no clear D. Germline V CDR1 and CDR2: SGHDT, YYEEEE. The CDR3 has 12 amino acids. Trimming took off 0 bases at V and 6 bases at J, with 3 bases between the two ends. The CDR3 DNA reads TGTGCCAGCAGCTTGGACGCCGGGGAGCTGTTTTTT. Protein: CASSLDAGELFF.

This clonotype turned up a few times. This sequence joins TRBV3-1 and TRBJ2-5; 12 bases line up with TRBD2. The germline gives CDR1 LGHDT, CDR2 YNNKEL (reference sequence). The CDR3 contains 16 residues. The junction had 4 bases not matched to a gene; V was cut back by 4 bases and J by 1 base. DNA for the CDR3: TGTGCCAGCAGCCGACTAGCGGGGGCCCGCCAAGAGACCCAGTACTTC. This gives the protein CASSRLAGARQETQYF.

The chain recombines TRBV5-1 with TRBJ2-1, with TRBD2 matching 15 bases. V shed 4 bases, J shed 7 bases, and the junction held 6 bases outside the gene matches. CDR1 SGHRS and CDR2 YFSETQ come from the germline V gene. The length of the CDR3 is 16 residues. In DNA, the CDR3 is TGCGCCAGCAGCGATGGGACTAGCGGGAGGTCTAATGAGCAGTTCTTC. This codes for CASSDGTSGRSNEQFF.

The CDR3 spells CASSEIGNTIYF. The DNA for the CDR3 is TGTGCCAGCAGTGAAATCGGAAACACCATATATTTT. The V and J genes are TRBV25-1 and TRBJ1-3; D uncertain. Germline CDR1 reads MGHDK; CDR2 reads SYGVNS. Trimming stripped 2 bases from V and 4 bases from J, with 3 bases between. The CDR3 loop spans 12 amino acids.

The chain uses TRBV20-1 and TRBJ2-1; 8 bases align to TRBD1. The CDR3 is 17 amino acids. The J segment lost 0 bases and the V segment lost 5 bases, leaving 12 bases of the junction unmatched. Germline V CDR1 and CDR2: DFQATT, SNEGSKA (reference sequence). The CDR3 spells CSAGRGQVLTSYNEQFF. CDR3 sequence (DNA): TGCAGTGCTGGGCGGGGACAGGTATTAACCTCCTACAATGAGCAGTTCTTC.

The chain is built from TRBV7-2 and TRBJ1-5; no clear D. Germline CDR1 SGHTA, CDR2 FQGNSA. Trimming took 6 bases from V and 5 from J, leaving 8 bases between them. CDR3 length: 12 residues. The CDR3 reads CASRSSDQPQHF. In DNA form, the CDR3 reads TGTGCCAGCAGATCCTCCGATCAGCCCCAGCATTTT.

This clonotype has more than one count but fewer than ten. V usage is TRBV12-3 or TRBV12-4 and J usage is TRBJ2-3; D not resolved. The CDR3 has 10 amino acids. V lost 6 bases and J 7 bases, leaving 5 bases between the germline ends. The CDR3 protein is CASRGNTQYF. The DNA for the CDR3 is TGTGCCAGCAGGGGTAATACGCAGTATTTT.

In this sample, this clonotype turned up a few times. The chain uses TRBV7-9 and TRBJ1-5; maybe TRBD1 (6 bases). The length of the CDR3 is 14 residues. The germline CDR1 and CDR2 sequences are SEHNR and FQNEAQ (reference sequence). Between the trimmed V and J ends, which lost 3 bases and 5 bases, there was a span of 11 bases. CDR3: CASSLGASYQPQHF. CDR3 sequence (DNA): TGTGCCAGCAGCTTGGGGGCTTCGTATCAGCCCCAGCATTTT.

This chain joins TRBV29-1 and TRBJ1-2; D gene unclear. In germline, CDR1 is SQVTM, CDR2 ANQGSEA. Trimming stripped 2 bases from V and 4 bases from J, with 11 bases between. The CDR3 runs to 13 residues. CDR3 sequence reads: CSVETQPIYGYTF. The CDR3 region has the DNA TGCAGCGTTGAAACACAGCCTATCTATGGCTACACCTTC. Based on the CDR3 plus reference TRBV29-1 and TRBJ1-2, the full variable domain is SAVISQKPSRDICQRGTSLTIQCQVDSQVTMMFWYRQQPGQSLTLIATANQGSEATYESGFVIDKFPISRPNLTFSTLTVSNMSPEDSSIYLCSVETQPIYGYTFGSGTRLTVV.

This clonotype was recorded many times. This rearrangement joins TRBV7-2 to TRBJ2-2; D may be TRBD1 or TRBD2 (5 bases each). The V end was cut by 2 bases, the J end by 3 bases, with 13 bases between. The CDR3 loop spans 16 amino acids. Germline CDR1 reads SGHTA; CDR2 reads FQGNSA. The CDR3 DNA reads as TGTGCCAGCAGCTTATTAAGGGGACCCCACACCGGGGAGCTGTTTTTT. The encoded protein is CASSLLRGPHTGELFF.

This rearrangement joins TRBV6-6 to TRBJ1-5, with unresolved D. The CDR3 loop spans 15 amino acids. V lost 0 bases, J lost 4 bases, and 10 bases lay in between. Germline-derived CDR1 and CDR2 are MNHNY and SVGAGI (reference sequence). CDR3 loop: CASSYSVSENQPQHF. The DNA for the CDR3 is TGTGCCAGCAGTTACTCGGTTTCGGAAAATCAGCCCCAGCATTTT.

This rearrangement joins TRBV12-3 or TRBV12-4 to TRBJ2-1; 9 bases are shared with TRBD2. V lost 8 bases, J lost 4 bases, and 12 bases stayed unmatched. The CDR3 runs to 16 residues. CDR3 DNA sequence: TGTGCCAGCGGGGAGGGGTTAGCGGGAGATTACAATGAGCAGTTCTTC. Amino acids: CASGEGLAGDYNEQFF.

This clonotype was detected a few times. V and J are TRBV4-2 and TRBJ2-1; 8 bases align to TRBD2. This CDR3 is 23 amino acids long. Germline CDR1 reads LGHNA; CDR2 reads YNFKEQ. Trimming cost V 0 bases and J 0 bases; bases outside gene matches: 22. The CDR3 here is CASSQEERISGTYRIYSYNEQFF. Here the CDR3 DNA reads TGTGCCAGCAGCCAAGAGGAACGGATTAGCGGGACCTACAGAATATACTCCTACAATGAGCAGTTCTTC.

The CDR3 coding sequence is TGTGCCAGCAGTTTAGCGGGAATTCGCTATGGCTACACCTTC. This translates into CASSLAGIRYGYTF. The rearrangement uses TRBV12-3 or TRBV12-4 and TRBJ1-2; D is ambiguous. CDR3 size: 14 residues. The V end was cut by 0 bases, the J end by 4 bases, with 9 bases between.

This clonotype was found a few times. V is TRBV5-1 and J is TRBJ1-2; D unclear. Germline loops: CDR1 SGHRS, CDR2 YFSETQ. V lost 4 bases and J 4 bases, leaving 14 bases between the germline ends. This CDR3 comprises 14 residues. The CDR3 loop is CASSPIEVTYGYTF. DNA of the CDR3: TGCGCCAGCAGCCCCATAGAGGTGACCTATGGCTACACCTTC.

This clonotype was picked up a small number of times. The chain joins TRBV12-3 or TRBV12-4 to TRBJ2-4, with 10 bases that match TRBD1. The CDR3 spans 14 residues. V was clipped by 3 bases and J by 8 bases; unmatched bases: 4. The CDR3 protein is CASSLTGGLYIQYF. CDR3 DNA: TGTGCCAGCAGTTTGACAGGGGGCTTATACATTCAGTACTTC.

With respect to this clonotype: A much larger clone lies one base from this, so it may be a read error. The V call is TRBV5-1, the J call TRBJ2-1; D is unresolved. V lost 0 bases, J lost 7 bases, and 5 bases lay in between. Germline CDR1 SGHRS, CDR2 YFSETQ. The CDR3 is 12 residues long. The CDR3 sequence is CASSLEENEQFF. The DNA of the CDR3 is TGCGCCAGCAGCTTGGAAGAGAATGAGCAGTTCTTC.

The chain joins TRBV30 to TRBJ2-7, with D possibly matching TRBD1 (6 bases). The CDR3 is 16 residues long. The V gene's germline CDR1 is GTSNPN and CDR2 SVGIG (reference sequence). V was shortened by 1 base and J by 0 bases, with 16 bases between the two germline ends. The CDR3 bases are TGTGCCTGGAGTGGCCAGGGGCGTAGGAGCTCCTACGAGCAGTACTTC. Translating gives CAWSGQGRRSSYEQYF.

This clonotype was seen many times. The V gene is TRBV7-2, the J gene TRBJ2-2; TRBD1 is a possible D gene (6 bases). V was clipped by 3 bases and J by 6 bases, with 11 bases between them. Germline CDR1 reads SGHTA; CDR2 reads FQGNSA. The CDR3 totals 14 residues. CDR3 bases: TGTGCCAGCAGCTTCCGACAGGTGGCCGGGGAGCTGTTTTTT. This translates into CASSFRQVAGELFF.

A few counts support this clonotype. The chain employs TRBV6-1 and TRBJ1-1; tentatively, D is TRBD1 (5 bases). The V end lost 5 bases, the J end lost 6 bases, and 13 bases lay between the germline ends. Germline CDR1 MNHNS, CDR2 SASEGT. The CDR3 covers 13 residues. CDR3 in amino acids: CASSFRQSPEAFF. The CDR3 region has the DNA TGTGCCAGCAGTTTTAGACAGAGCCCTGAAGCTTTCTTT.

This sequence joins TRBV11-2 and TRBJ2-6; 11 bases align to TRBD1. Germline V gene data show CDR1 as SGHAT and CDR2 as FQNNGV. V was pared by 5 bases and J by 4 bases, with 13 bases of the junction left unmatched. CDR3 length: 19 amino acids. The CDR3 DNA reads as TGTGCCAGCAGCCTGACTTCGGGACAGGGGGAGTCGGGGGCCAACGTCCTGACTTTC. Amino acids: CASSLTSGQGESGANVLTF.

J is TRBJ2-7 and V is TRBV7-6; D ambiguous. Germline V lookup: CDR1 SGHVS, CDR2 FNYEAQ. CDR3 length equals 15 residues. The V end lost 1 base, the J end lost 2 bases, and 12 bases lay between the germline ends. This CDR3 is CASSLEAATAYEQYF. The DNA of the CDR3 is TGTGCCAGCAGCTTAGAGGCGGCCACGGCCTACGAGCAGTACTTC.

The chain has TRBV6-2 or TRBV6-3 and TRBJ2-7; D remains ambiguous. Trimming took off 1 base at V and 0 bases at J, with 7 bases between the two ends. The CDR3 covers 14 residues. Germline V gives CDR1 MNHEY, CDR2 SVGEGT. CDR3 sequence: CASSYLASSYEQYF. CDR3 nucleotides: TGTGCCAGCAGTTACTTGGCATCCTCCTACGAGCAGTACTTC.

This clonotype was detected many times. This rearrangement joins TRBV12-3 or TRBV12-4 to TRBJ2-1; possibly TRBD1 or TRBD2 for D (5 bases each). V shed 6 bases and J shed 7 bases, with 16 bases lying between them. This CDR3 is 14 amino acids long. CDR3: CASRTERWGNEQFF. The CDR3 region has the DNA TGTGCCAGCAGAACCGAAAGGTGGGGGAATGAGCAGTTCTTC.

The CDR3: CASSQEYFNEQFF. The CDR3 DNA is TGCGCCAGCAGCCAAGAATATTTCAATGAGCAGTTCTTC. This chain connects TRBV4-3 to TRBJ2-1; D not resolved. CDR1 is LGHNA, CDR2 YSLEER, per germline. CDR3 length equals 13 residues. Deletions cut 0 bases from V and 6 bases from J, with 6 bases between.

V is TRBV3-1 and J is TRBJ2-3; D unclear. The CDR3 totals 17 residues. The germline CDR1 and CDR2 sequences are LGHDT and YNNKEL (reference sequence). V lost 0 bases and J 4 bases, leaving 17 bases between the germline ends. The CDR3 spells CASSQDPESTAADTQYF. The CDR3 nucleotides read TGTGCCAGCAGCCAAGATCCTGAGTCCACCGCCGCAGATACGCAGTATTTT.